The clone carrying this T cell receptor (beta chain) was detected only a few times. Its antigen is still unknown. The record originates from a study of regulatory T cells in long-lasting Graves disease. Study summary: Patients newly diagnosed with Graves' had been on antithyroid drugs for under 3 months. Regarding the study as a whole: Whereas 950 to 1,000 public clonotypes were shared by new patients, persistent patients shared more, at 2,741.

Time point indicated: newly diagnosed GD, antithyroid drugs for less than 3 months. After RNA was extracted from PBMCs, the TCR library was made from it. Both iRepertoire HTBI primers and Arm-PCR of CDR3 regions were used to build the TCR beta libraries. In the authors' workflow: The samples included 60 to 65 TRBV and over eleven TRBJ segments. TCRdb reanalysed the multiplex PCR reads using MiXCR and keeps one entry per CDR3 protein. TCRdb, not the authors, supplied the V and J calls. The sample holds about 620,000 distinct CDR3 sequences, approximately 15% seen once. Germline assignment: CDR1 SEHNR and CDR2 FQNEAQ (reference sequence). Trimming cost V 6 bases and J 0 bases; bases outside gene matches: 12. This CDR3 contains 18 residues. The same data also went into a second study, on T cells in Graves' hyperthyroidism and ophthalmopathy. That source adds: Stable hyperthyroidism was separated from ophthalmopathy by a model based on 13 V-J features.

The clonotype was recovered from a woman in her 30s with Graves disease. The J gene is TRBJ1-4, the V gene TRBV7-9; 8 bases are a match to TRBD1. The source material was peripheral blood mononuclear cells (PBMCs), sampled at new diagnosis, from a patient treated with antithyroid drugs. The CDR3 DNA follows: TGTGCCAGCAGACAACCCGACAGGGGACGGACAACTAATGAAAAACTGTTTTTT. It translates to CASRQPDRGRTTNEKLFF. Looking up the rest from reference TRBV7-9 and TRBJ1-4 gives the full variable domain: DTGVSQNPRHKITKRGQNVTFRCDPISEHNRLYWYRQTLGQGPEFLTYFQNEAQLEKSRLLSDRFSAERPKGSFSTLEIQRTEQGDSAMYLCASRQPDRGRTTNEKLFFGSGTQLSVL.